There are a few counts of the clone carrying this TCR beta chain. Its cognate antigen is unknown. CDR3 and TCR beta VDJ profiling relied on genomic DNA as the template. TCRdb re-called the reads through MiXCR, storing one row per CDR3 protein. The sample records 200,000 to 300,000 distinct CDR3 sequences, more than 40% being singletons. These data come from a study of CD8+CD57+ T cells in acquired aplastic anemia. Study summary: Sorted CD4+ and CD8+ cells gave a mean 3.2 ug DNA, range roughly 0.19 to 27.4 ug.

Whoever was chosen for sequencing had shown CD8+CD57+ cell expansion by flow cytometry. Severe acquired aplastic anemia was present in every patient. Findings and limits, study-wide: CD8+ Simpson's diversity in patients was not significantly different from that in controls.

The V segment lost 6 bases and the J segment 5 bases; nucleotides outside the gene matches: 4. Germline V gives CDR1 KGHDR, CDR2 SFDVKD. This CDR3 has 15 amino acids. What was sequenced was sorted CD4+, CD8+, or CD8+CD57+ T cells (not recorded which) from PBMCs. The source is a human donor with aplastic anemia. The chain joins TRBV24-1 to TRBJ2-1, with TRBD2 matching over 12 bases. The CDR3 DNA is TGTGCCACCAGTAGGACTAGCGGGACAGACAATGAGCAGTTCTTC. It specifies CATSRTSGTDNEQFF.